This TCR beta chain was retrieved from a study of blood T cell repertoires in COVID-19. Overall study context: The United States, Italy and Spain were the sources of the acute and convalescent COVID-19 samples. PBMCs, B-cell-depleted T cells, or T cells were the source of the cDNA or gDNA that made up the material.

This CDR3 is 15 amino acids long. CDR1 is KGHSH, CDR2 LQKENI, per germline. Trimming took 3 bases from V and 2 from J; bases not matched to a gene: 4. Sequenced by immunoSEQ multiplex PCR; TCRdb stores in-frame clones only, minus some. This sample yields more than 90,000 clones, of which roughly 81% are seen a single time; approximately 1.5% belongs to the top ten. The receptor was isolated from a man aged 40-49 years with acute or convalescent COVID-19. The rearrangement joins TRBV18 to TRBJ2-5, with 9 bases lining up with TRBD1. Sequenced sample: peripheral blood. The CDR3 is CASSPVTGGQETQYF. The CDR3 DNA is TGTGCCAGCTCACCCGTGACAGGGGGACAAGAGACCCAGTACTTC.